The present T cell receptor beta chain was sequenced within a study of blood T cell repertoires in COVID-19 (dated by TCRdb to about 2020). Background for the entire study: Collaborator samples came from the United States, Italy and Spain and covered acute and convalescent phases of COVID-19. The prospective study material was composed of cDNA or gDNA derived from T cells, B-cell-depleted T cells, or PBMCs. Subjects who had been exposed to COVID-19, were actively infected with it, or had recovered from it provided the deeply sampled blood TCRbeta repertoires that made up the dataset. A freely available public database, intended as a resource for researchers studying the immune response to SARS-CoV-2, is where the repertoires were released. The samples were drawn from the first 160 participants of the ongoing ImmuneRACE study and from 1,200 or so subjects provided by 6 global collaborators. Sample metadata almost always included a de-identified subject ID, COVID-19 status, age in years and sex. Where HLA class I and class II types were available, the types were taken from metadata supplied by the sample provider, not from assay-based typing. Beyond this particular receptor, the publication reports: How much clinical and demographic metadata was included differed by source and by participant, and the metadata was provided uncurated.

Whole blood was collected in K2EDTA tubes by collaborating institutions according to the institutions' own protocols. Collaborator samples were shipped for TCRbeta analysis as frozen whole blood, isolated PBMCs, or DNA extracted from either sample type. The CDR3 goes from the cysteine to the phenylalanine over 13 residues. The only DNA kept is the CDR3, 39 bases in frame from the first base. CDR1 MNHEY and CDR2 SMNVEV are derived from the germline V gene (reference sequence). V is pared back by 5 bases and J by 4 bases, with 12 bases lying between the germline termini. TCRbeta CDR3 regions were amplified from genomic DNA by means of the immunoSEQ Assay, a bias-controlled multiplex PCR. The source study handled its data this way. Within the assay, amplification of reference gene primers was used to estimate how many nucleated cells each sample contained. Sequence reads were collapsed and filtered to measure the absolute abundance of every unique TCRbeta CDR3 rearrangement. Productive Simpson clonality was computed per sample as the square root of Simpson's diversity index over productive rearrangements. The clones in this table, taken by TCRdb from immuneACCESS, are in-frame only. Not every clone is retained; where verified, under half of the shortfall comes from an unresolved V gene, and the cause of the rest is unknown. V, J and clone size derive from that table, while D and trimming were established from the DNA sequence. The sample data list 100,000 to 150,000 clones, and about four fifths of these were observed just once. The top ten hold about 11% of the sample.

In regard to this clone: It has no known antigen specificity. Base qualities are missing; no much larger clone stands one base away.

Rearrangement joined TRBV27 to TRBJ2-7; perhaps TRBD2 is the D gene, with 5 bases matching. The source material was peripheral blood. The receptor comes from a man aged 55 to 70 with acute or convalescent COVID-19. The DNA reads TGTGCCAGCAGTCGCCAACCGGGATACGAGCAGTACTTC. This yields the protein CASSRQPGYEQYF.